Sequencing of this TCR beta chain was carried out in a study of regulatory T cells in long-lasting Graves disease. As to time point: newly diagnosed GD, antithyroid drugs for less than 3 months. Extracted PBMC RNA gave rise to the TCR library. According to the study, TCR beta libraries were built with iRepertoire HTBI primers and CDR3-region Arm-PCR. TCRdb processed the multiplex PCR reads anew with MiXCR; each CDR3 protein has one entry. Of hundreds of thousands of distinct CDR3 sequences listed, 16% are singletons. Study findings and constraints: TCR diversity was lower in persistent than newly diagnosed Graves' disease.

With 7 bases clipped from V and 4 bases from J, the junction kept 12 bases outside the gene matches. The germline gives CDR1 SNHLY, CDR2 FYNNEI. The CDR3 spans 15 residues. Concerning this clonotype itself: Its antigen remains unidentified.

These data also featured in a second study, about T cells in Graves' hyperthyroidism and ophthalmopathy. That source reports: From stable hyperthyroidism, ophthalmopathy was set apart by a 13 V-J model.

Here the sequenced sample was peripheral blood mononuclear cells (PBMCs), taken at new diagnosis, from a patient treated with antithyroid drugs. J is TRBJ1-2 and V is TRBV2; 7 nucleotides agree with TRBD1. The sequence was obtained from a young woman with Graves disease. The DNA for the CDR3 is TGTGCCAGCATTCGAGACAGGGATAACACCTATGGCTACACCTTC. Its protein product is CASIRDRDNTYGYTF.